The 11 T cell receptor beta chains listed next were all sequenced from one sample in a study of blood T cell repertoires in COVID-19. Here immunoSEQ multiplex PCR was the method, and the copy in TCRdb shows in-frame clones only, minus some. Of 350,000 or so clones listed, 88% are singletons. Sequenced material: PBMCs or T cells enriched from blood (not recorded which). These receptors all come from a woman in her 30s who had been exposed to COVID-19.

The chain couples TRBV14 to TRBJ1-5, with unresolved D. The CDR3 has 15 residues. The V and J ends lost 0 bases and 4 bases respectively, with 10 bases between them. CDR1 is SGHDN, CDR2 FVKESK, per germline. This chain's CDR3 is CASSQDHSPNQPQHF. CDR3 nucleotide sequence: TGTGCCAGCAGCCAAGATCACAGCCCAAATCAGCCCCAGCATTTT.

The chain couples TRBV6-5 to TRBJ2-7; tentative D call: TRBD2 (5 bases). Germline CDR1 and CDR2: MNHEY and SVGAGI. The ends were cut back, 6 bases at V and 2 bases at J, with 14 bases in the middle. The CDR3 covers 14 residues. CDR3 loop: CASRVQRQTYEQYF. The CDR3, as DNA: TGTGCCAGCAGAGTCCAGCGGCAAACCTACGAGCAGTACTTC.

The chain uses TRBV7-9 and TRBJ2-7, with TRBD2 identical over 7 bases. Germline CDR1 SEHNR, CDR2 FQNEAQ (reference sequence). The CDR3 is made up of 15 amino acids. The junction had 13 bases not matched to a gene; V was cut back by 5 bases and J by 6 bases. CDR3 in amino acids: CASSRVLGGSTEQYF. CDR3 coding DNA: TGTGCCAGCAGCCGTGTTTTGGGGGGGAGTACCGAGCAGTACTTC. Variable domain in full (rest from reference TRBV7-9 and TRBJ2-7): DTGVSQNPRHKITKRGQNVTFRCDPISEHNRLYWYRQTLGQGPEFLTYFQNEAQLEKSRLLSDRFSAERPKGSFSTLEIQRTEQGDSAMYLCASSRVLGGSTEQYFGPGTRLTVT.

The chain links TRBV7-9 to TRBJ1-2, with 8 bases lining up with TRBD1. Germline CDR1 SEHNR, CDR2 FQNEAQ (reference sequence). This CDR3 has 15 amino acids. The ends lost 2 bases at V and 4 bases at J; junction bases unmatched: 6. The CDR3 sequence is CASSLSQGAGYGYTF. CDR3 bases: TGTGCCAGCAGCTTAAGTCAGGGGGCCGGCTATGGCTACACCTTC.

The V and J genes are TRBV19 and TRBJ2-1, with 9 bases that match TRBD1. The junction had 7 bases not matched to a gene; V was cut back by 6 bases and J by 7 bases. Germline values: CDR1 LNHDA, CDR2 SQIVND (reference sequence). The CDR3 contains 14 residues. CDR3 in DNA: TGTGCCAGTAGGGACAGGGGACCTACGAATGAGCAGTTCTTC. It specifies CASRDRGPTNEQFF. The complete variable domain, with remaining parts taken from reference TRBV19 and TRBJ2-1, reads DGGITQSPKYLFRKEGQNVTLSCEQNLNHDAMYWYRQDPGQGLRLIYYSQIVNDFQKGDIAEGYSVSREKKESFPLTVTSAQKNPTAFYLCASRDRGPTNEQFFGPGTRLTVL.

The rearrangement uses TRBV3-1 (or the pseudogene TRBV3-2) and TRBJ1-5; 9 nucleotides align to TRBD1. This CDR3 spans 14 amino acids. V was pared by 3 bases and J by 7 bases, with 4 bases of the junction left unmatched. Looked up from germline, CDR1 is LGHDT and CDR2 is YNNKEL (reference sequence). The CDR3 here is CASSQGDRAQPQHF. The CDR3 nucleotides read TGTGCCAGCAGCCAGGGGGACAGGGCGCAGCCCCAGCATTTT.

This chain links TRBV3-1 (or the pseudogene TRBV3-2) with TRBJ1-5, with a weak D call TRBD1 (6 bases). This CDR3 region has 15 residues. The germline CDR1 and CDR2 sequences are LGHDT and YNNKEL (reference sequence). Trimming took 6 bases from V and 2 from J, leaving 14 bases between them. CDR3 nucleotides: TGTGCCAGCAGTCTAAGGCCAGGGGGCAATCAGCCCCAGCATTTT. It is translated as CASSLRPGGNQPQHF.

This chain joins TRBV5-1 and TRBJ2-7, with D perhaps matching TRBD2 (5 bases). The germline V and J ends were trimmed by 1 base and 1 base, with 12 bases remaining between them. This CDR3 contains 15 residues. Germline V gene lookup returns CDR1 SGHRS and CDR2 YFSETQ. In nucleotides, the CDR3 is TGCGCCAGCAGCTTGTACCCGGGATGGTCCTACGAGCAGTACTTC. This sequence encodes CASSLYPGWSYEQYF.

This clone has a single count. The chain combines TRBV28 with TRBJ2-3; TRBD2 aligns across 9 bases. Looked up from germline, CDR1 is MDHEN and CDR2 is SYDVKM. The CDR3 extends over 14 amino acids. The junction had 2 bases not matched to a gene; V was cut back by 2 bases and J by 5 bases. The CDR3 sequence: CASSLGGRGDTQYF. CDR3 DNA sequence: TGTGCCAGCAGTTTAGGCGGGAGGGGAGATACGCAGTATTTT. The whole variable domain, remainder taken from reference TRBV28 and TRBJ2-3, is DVKVTQSSRYLVKRTGEKVFLECVQDMDHENMFWYRQDPGLGLRLIYFSYDVKMKEKGDIPEGYSVSREKKERFSLILESASTNQTSMYLCASSLGGRGDTQYFGPGTRLTVL.

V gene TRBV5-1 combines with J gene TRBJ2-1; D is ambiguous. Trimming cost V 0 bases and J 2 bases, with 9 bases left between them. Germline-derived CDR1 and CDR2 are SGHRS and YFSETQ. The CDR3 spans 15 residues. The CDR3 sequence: CASSLVTATYNEQFF. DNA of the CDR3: TGCGCCAGCAGCTTGGTGACTGCCACCTACAATGAGCAGTTCTTC.

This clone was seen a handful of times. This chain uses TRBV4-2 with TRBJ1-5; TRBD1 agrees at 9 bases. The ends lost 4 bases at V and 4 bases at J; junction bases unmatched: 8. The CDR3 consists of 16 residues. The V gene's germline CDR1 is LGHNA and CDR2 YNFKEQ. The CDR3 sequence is CASSPQDRGGNQPQHF. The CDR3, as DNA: TGTGCCAGCAGCCCGCAAGACAGGGGGGGAAATCAGCCCCAGCATTTT.